The text below deals with one TCR beta chain. This specimen comes from a study of shared clonotypes between healthy human individuals. The overall study: CD4 naive cells filled three plates per donor, CD4 memory three, CD8 naive two and CD8 memory one.

Assay execution took place at the deep level. Repertoires were generated with immunoSEQ multiplex PCR, while TCRdb's copy carries only in-frame clones and drops some. This sample has roughly 640,000 clones, with roughly 97% found just once. Germline-derived CDR1 and CDR2 are DFQATT and SNEGSKA (reference sequence). Trimming removed 6 bases from V and 3 bases from J, with 9 bases in between. The CDR3 is made up of 11 amino acids. The chain is built from TRBV20-1 and TRBJ2-7, with D possibly called TRBD1 or TRBD2 (5 bases each). The sequencing input was naive CD4+ T cells sorted from blood. Subset indicated: CD45RA+ positively selected. The sequence was obtained from a woman aged 25 to 39 in good health. The CDR3, as DNA: TGCAGTGCCCAGAGGGGCTACGAGCAGTACTTC. Residues: CSAQRGYEQYF.